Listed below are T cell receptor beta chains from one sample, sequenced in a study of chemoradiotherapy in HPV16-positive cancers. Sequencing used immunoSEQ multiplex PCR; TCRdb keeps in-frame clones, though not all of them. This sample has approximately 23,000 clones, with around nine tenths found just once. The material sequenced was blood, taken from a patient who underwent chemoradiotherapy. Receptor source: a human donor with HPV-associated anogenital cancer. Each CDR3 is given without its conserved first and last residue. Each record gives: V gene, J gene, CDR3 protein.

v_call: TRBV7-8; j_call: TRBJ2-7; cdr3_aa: ASSTGTAYEQY
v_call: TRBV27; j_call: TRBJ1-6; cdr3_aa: ASRTGTGHYNSPLH
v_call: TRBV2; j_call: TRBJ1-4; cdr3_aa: ASSRTLGGEKLF
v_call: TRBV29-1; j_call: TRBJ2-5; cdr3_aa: SVSNIQETQY
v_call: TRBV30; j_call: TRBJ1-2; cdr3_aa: AWSATGFYDGYT
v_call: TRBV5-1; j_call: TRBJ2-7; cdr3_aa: ASSPFRDSVSYEQY
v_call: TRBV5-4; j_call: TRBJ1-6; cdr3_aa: ATYRDRGNSPLH
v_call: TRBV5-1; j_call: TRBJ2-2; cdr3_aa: ASTLLWAAANTGELF
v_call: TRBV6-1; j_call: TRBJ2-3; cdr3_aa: ASSEGVGGWTDTQY
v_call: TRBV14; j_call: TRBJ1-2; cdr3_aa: ASSPIIGGFYGYT
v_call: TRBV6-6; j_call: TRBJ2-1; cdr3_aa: ASSKPTSGGEQF
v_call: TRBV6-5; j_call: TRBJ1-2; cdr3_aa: ASSYMTGGGYT
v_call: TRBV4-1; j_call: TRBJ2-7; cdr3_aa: ASSQEFQGPYEQY
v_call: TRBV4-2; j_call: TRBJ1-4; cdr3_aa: ASSQEGQGANEKLF